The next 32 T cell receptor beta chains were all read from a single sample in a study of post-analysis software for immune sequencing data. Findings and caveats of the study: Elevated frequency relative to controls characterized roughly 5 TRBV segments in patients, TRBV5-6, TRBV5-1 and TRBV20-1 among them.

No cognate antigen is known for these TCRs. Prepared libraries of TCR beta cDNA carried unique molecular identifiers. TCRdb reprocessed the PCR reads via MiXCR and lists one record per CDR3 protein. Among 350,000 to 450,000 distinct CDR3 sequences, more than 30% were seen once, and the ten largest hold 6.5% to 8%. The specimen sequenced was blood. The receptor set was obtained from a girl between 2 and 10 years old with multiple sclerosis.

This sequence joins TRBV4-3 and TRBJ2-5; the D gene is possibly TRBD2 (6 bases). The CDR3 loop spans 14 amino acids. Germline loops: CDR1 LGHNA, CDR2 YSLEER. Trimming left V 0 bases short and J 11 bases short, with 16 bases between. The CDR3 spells CASSQEFSFGGQYF. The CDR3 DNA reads TGCGCCAGCAGCCAAGAATTCTCCTTTGGGGGGCAGTACTTC.

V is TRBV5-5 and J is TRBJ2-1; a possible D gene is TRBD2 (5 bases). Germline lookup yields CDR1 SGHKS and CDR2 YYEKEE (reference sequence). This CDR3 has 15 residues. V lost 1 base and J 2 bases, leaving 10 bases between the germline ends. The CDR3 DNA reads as TGTGCCAGCAGCTTGAGGAGCGGCCCCTACAATGAGCAGTTCTTC. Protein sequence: CASSLRSGPYNEQFF.

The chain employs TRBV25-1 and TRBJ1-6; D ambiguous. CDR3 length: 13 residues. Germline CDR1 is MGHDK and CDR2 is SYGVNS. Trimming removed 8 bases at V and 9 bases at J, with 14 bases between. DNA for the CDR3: TGTGCCAGCCTGGGATCTACGCTTTCACCCCTCCACTTT. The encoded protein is CASLGSTLSPLHF.

For the CDR3, the DNA is TGTGCCAGCAGCTCGACTAGGGGTAGCACAGATACGCAGTATTTT. Translating it yields CASSSTRGSTDTQYF. The chain has TRBV7-6 and TRBJ2-3; D might be TRBD2 (6 bases). V was shortened by 4 bases and J by 0 bases, with 11 bases between the two germline ends. The CDR3 extends over 15 amino acids. CDR1 is SGHVS and CDR2 is FNYEAQ in the germline V gene.

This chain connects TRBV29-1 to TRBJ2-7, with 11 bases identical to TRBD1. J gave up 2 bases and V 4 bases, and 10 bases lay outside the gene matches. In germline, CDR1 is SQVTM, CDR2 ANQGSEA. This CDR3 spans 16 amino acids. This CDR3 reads CSVARPGQGGTYEQYF. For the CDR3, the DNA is TGCAGCGTTGCCCGTCCGGGACAGGGGGGAACCTACGAGCAGTACTTC.

The CDR3 reads CASTSGQGYYEQYF. The CDR3, as DNA: TGTGCCAGCACCTCGGGACAGGGATACTACGAGCAGTACTTC. This rearrangement joins TRBV28 to TRBJ2-7, with 9 bases aligning to TRBD1. Per the germline V gene, CDR1 is MDHEN and CDR2 is SYDVKM. V lost 7 bases and J lost 3; bases outside the gene matches: 7. This CDR3 has 14 residues.

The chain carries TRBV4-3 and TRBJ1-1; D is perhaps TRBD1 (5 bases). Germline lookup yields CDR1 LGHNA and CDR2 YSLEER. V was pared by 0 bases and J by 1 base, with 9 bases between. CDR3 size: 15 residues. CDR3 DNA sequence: TGCGCCAGCAGCCAAGAAAGGGGACCGAACACTGAAGCTTTCTTT. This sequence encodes CASSQERGPNTEAFF.

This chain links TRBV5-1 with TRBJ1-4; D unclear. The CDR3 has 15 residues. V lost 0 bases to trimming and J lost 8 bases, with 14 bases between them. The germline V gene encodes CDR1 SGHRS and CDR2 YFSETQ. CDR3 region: CASSLALDTFEKLFF. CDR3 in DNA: TGCGCCAGCAGCTTGGCCCTCGACACTTTCGAAAAACTGTTTTTT.

The CDR3 loop is CAIRSSGTNNEQFF. CDR3 DNA: TGTGCCATCAGGAGTAGCGGGACCAACAATGAGCAGTTCTTC. The chain carries TRBV10-3 and TRBJ2-1; 8 positions match TRBD2. This CDR3 spans 14 amino acids. Per the germline V gene, CDR1 is ENHRY and CDR2 is SYGVKD. V was pared by 6 bases and J by 5 bases, with 6 bases of the junction left unmatched.

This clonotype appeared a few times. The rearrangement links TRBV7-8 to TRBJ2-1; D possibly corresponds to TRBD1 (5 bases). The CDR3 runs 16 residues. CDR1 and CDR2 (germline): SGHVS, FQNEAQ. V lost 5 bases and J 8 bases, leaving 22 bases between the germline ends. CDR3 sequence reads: CASSIQGPRPYDEQFF. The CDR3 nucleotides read TGTGCCAGCAGCATCCAGGGTCCGAGACCGTACGATGAGCAGTTCTTC.

The CDR3 sequence is CASSSRTSGGSHYNEQYF. The CDR3 coding sequence is TGTGCCAGCAGCTCGAGGACTAGCGGGGGGTCCCACTACAATGAGCAGTACTTC. The V and J genes are TRBV7-8 and TRBJ2-7; the match to TRBD2 covers 14 bases. V dropped 4 bases and J dropped 7; count of bases not matched to a gene: 15. Germline CDR1 reads SGHVS; CDR2 reads FQNEAQ. The CDR3 has 18 amino acids.

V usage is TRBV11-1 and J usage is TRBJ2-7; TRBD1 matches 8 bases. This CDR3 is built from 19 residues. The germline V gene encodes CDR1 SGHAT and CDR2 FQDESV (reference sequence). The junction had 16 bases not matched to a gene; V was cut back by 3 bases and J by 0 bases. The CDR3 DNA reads TGTGCCAGCAGCTTCACAGGCGGTCCAGGGGGCTCGAGCTCCTACGAGCAGTACTTC. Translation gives CASSFTGGPGGSSSYEQYF.

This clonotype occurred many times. The CDR3 region has the DNA TGTGCCAGCAGTTCCGACAGGGGTCGCGGCTACACCTTC. Translating gives CASSSDRGRGYTF. This chain connects TRBV6-5 to TRBJ1-2, with TRBD1 matching over 8 bases. The CDR3 sequence is 13 residues long. Unmatched junction bases numbered 6, after V lost 4 bases and J lost 8 bases. The germline V gene has CDR1 MNHEY and CDR2 SVGAGI.

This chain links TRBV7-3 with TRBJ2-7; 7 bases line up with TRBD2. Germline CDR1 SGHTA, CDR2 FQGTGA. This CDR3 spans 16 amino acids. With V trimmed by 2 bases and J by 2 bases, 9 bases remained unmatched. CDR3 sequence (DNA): TGTGCCAGCAGCTTAGGAACTAGCGCCGAAACCTACGAGCAGTACTTC. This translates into CASSLGTSAETYEQYF.

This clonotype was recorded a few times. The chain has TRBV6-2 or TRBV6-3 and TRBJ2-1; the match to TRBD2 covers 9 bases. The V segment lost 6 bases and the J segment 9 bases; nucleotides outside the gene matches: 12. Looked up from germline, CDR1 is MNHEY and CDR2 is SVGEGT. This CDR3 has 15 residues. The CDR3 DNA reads TGTGCCAGCAGATCAGCGGGAGGTTCCGGTGTTGAGCAGTTCTTC. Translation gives CASRSAGGSGVEQFF.

CDR3 residues: CASSLRGRVLYTQYF. The CDR3 DNA sequence: TGCGCCAGCAGCTTGCGGGGCCGCGTACTTTATACGCAGTATTTT. This chain uses TRBV5-1 with TRBJ2-3, with D perhaps matching TRBD1 or TRBD2 (5 bases each). CDR1 and CDR2 (germline): SGHRS, YFSETQ. The CDR3 contains 15 residues. Trimming shortened V by 1 base and J by 7 bases, and 16 bases separated the two germline ends.

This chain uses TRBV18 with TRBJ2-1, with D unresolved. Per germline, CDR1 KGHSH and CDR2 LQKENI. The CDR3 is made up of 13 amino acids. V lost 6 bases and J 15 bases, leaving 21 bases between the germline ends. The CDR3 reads CASSPTEGDRTFF. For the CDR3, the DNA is TGTGCCAGCTCCCCGACCGAAGGCGACCGCACGTTCTTC. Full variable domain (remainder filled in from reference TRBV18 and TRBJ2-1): NAGVMQNPRHLVRRRGQEARLRCSPMKGHSHVYWYRQLPEEGLKFMVYLQKENIIDESGMPKERFSAEFPKEGPSILRIQQVVRGDSAAYFCASSPTEGDRTFFGPGTRLTVL.

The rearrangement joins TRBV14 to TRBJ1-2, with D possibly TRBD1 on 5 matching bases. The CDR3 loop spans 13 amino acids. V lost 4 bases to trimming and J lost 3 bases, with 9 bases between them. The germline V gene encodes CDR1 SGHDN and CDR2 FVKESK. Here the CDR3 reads CASSRDAHYGYTF. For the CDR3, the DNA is TGTGCCAGCAGCCGGGACGCCCACTATGGCTACACCTTC.

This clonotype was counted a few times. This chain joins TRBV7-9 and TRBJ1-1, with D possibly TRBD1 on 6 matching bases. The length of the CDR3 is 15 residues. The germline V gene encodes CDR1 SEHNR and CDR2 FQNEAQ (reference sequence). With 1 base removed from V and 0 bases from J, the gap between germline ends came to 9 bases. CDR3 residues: CASSLVGGLNTEAFF. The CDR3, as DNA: TGTGCCAGCAGCTTAGTTGGGGGGCTGAACACTGAAGCTTTCTTT.

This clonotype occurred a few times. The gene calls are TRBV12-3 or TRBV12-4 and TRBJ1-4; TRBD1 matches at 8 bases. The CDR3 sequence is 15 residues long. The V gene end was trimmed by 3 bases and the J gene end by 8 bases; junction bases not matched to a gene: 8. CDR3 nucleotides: TGTGCCAGCAGTTTCGCCGGGACAGGAGACGAAAAACTGTTTTTT. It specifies CASSFAGTGDEKLFF.

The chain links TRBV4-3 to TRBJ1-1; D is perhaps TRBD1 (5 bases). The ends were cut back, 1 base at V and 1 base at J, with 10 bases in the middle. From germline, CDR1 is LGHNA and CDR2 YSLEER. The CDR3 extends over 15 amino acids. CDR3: CASSQGVGTNTEAFF. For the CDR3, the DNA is TGCGCCAGCAGCCAAGGTGTAGGGACGAACACTGAAGCTTTCTTT.

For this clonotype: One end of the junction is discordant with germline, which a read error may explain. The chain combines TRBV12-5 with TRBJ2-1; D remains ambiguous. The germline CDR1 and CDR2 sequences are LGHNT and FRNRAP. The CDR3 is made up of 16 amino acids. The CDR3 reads CASALVGLSSYNEQFF. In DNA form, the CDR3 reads TGTGCTAGTGCTTTGGTGGGTCTGAGCTCCTACAATGAGCAGTTCTTC.

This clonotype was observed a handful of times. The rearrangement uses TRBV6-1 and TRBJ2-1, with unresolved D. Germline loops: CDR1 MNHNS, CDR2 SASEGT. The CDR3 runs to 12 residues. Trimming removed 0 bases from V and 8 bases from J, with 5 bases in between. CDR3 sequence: CASSEAGYEQFF. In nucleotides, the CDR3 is TGTGCCAGCAGTGAAGCGGGTTATGAGCAGTTCTTC.

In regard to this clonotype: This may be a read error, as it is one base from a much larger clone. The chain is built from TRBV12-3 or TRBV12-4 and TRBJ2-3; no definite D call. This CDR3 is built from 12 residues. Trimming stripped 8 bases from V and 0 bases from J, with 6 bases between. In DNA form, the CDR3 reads TGTGCCAGCGAAGGGAGCACAGATACGCAGTATTTT. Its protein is CASEGSTDTQYF.

The CDR3 reads CASSPTLLTSGRPSYNEQFF. CDR3 coding DNA: TGTGCCAGCAGTCCGACACTTTTAACTAGCGGGAGGCCTTCCTACAATGAGCAGTTCTTC. This chain uses TRBV28 with TRBJ2-1; 12 bases map to TRBD2. The CDR3 spans 20 residues. Germline-derived CDR1 and CDR2 are MDHEN and SYDVKM. With 5 bases clipped from V and 1 base from J, the junction kept 15 bases outside the gene matches. Full variable domain (missing parts from reference TRBV28 and TRBJ2-1): DVKVTQSSRYLVKRTGEKVFLECVQDMDHENMFWYRQDPGLGLRLIYFSYDVKMKEKGDIPEGYSVSREKKERFSLILESASTNQTSMYLCASSPTLLTSGRPSYNEQFFGPGTRLTVL.

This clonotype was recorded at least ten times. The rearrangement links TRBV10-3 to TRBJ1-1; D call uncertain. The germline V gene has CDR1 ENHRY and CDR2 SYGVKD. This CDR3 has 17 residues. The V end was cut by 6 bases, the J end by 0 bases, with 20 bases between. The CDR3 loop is CAISDNSYTVMNTEAFF. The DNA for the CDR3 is TGTGCCATCAGCGATAATTCTTATACAGTTATGAACACTGAAGCTTTCTTT.

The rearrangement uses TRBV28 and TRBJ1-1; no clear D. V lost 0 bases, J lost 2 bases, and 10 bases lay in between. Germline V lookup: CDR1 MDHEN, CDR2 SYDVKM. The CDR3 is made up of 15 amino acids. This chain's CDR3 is CASSLWRALNTEAFF. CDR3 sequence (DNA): TGTGCCAGCAGTTTATGGCGGGCGCTAAACACTGAAGCTTTCTTT. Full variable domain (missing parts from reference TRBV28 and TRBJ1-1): DVKVTQSSRYLVKRTGEKVFLECVQDMDHENMFWYRQDPGLGLRLIYFSYDVKMKEKGDIPEGYSVSREKKERFSLILESASTNQTSMYLCASSLWRALNTEAFFGQGTRLTVV.

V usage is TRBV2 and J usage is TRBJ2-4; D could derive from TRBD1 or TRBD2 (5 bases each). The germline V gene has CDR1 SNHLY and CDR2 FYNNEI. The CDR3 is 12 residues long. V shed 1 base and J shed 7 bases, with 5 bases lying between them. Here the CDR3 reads CASSEGGNIQYF. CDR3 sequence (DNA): TGTGCCAGCAGTGAAGGGGGGAACATTCAGTACTTC.

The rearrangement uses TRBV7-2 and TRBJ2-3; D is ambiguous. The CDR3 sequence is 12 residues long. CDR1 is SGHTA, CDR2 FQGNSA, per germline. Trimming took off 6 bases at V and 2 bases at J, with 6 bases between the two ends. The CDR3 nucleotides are TGTGCCAGCAGGGTTACCACAGATACGCAGTATTTT. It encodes CASRVTTDTQYF.

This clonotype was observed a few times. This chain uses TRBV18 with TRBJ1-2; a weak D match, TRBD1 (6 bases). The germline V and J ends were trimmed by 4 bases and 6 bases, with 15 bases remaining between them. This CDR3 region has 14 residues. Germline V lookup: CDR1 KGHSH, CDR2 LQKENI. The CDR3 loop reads CASSHDGQLDGYTF. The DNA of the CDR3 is TGTGCCAGCTCACACGACGGACAGCTAGATGGCTACACCTTC.

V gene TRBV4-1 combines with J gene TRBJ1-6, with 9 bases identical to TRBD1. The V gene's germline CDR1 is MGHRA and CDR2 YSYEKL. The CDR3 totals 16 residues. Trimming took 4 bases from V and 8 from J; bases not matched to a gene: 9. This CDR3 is CASSLRTGARDSPLHF. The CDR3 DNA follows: TGCGCCAGCAGCCTCCGGACAGGGGCACGGGATTCACCCCTCCACTTT.

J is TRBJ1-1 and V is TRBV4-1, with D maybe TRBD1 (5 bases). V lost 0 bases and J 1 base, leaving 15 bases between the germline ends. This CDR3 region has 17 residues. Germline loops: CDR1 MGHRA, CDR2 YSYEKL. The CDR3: CASSQDRGRAENTEAFF. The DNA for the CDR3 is TGCGCCAGCAGCCAAGATCGGGGCAGGGCCGAGAACACTGAAGCTTTCTTT.